Below are 2 T cell receptor beta chains sequenced from a single sample in a study of blood T cell repertoires in COVID-19. Method: immunoSEQ multiplex PCR; TCRdb's copy keeps in-frame clones and lacks some. Here the sample spans 150,000 to 200,000 clones, roughly 79% being singletons. Material: peripheral blood. Receptors were obtained from a woman aged 70 to 79 with acute or convalescent COVID-19.

A remark on this clone: Germline is not matched at one junction end, which may reflect a read error. The chain links TRBV11-2 to TRBJ2-7; D not resolved. CDR1 is SGHAT and CDR2 is FQNNGV in the germline V gene. The CDR3 loop spans 13 amino acids. DNA of the CDR3: TGTGCCAGCAGCTTAGATCTACAGAGCTACTCTTCCTTC. It is translated as CASSLDLQSYSSF.

The chain carries TRBV11-2 and TRBJ1-3; possible D gene TRBD1, 5 bases. V was shortened by 5 bases and J by 3 bases, with 14 bases between the two germline ends. The CDR3 sequence is 15 residues long. The germline CDR1 and CDR2 sequences are SGHAT and FQNNGV. This CDR3 is CASSARPGVGNTIYF. The CDR3 nucleotides read TGTGCCAGCAGCGCACGACCGGGGGTTGGAAACACCATATATTTT.